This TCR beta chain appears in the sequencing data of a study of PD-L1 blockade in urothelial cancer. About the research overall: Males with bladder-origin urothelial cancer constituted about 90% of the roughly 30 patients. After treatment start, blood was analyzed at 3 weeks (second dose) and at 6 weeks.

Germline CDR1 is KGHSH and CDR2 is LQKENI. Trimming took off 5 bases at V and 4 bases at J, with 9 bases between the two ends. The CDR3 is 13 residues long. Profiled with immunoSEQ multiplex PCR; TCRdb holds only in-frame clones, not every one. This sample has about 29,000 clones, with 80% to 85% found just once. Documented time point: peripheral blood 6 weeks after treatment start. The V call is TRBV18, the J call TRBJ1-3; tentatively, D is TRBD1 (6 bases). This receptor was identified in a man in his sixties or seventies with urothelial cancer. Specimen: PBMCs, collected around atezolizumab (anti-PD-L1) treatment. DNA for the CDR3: TGTGCCAGCTCATGGGACACAGGAAACACCATATATTTT. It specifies CASSWDTGNTIYF.